The 6 T cell receptor beta chains in this list originate from one sample, sequenced in a study of early T cells in non-severe SARS-CoV-2 infection. MiXCR was run by TCRdb on the 5' RACE reads, yielding one entry per CDR3 protein. The sample lists about 33,000 distinct CDR3 sequences; around 5% were seen once. Sequencing was performed on whole blood. The receptor source for this set is an adult who was a healthcare worker with PCR-confirmed SARS-CoV-2 infection or an uninfected control (not recorded which).

This clonotype was recorded many times. The DNA of the CDR3 is TGCAGTGCTAGGGGGTTAGATACGCAGTATTTT. This codes for CSARGLDTQYF. V gene TRBV20-1 combines with J gene TRBJ2-3; D is unresolved. V was shortened by 3 bases and J by 5 bases, with 6 bases between the two germline ends. The length of the CDR3 is 11 residues. The germline gives CDR1 DFQATT, CDR2 SNEGSKA (reference sequence).

The rearrangement uses TRBV19 and TRBJ2-3, with 8 bases matching TRBD2. The CDR3 consists of 18 residues. V shed 2 bases and J 0 bases; nucleotides not matched to a gene: 10. Germline V gives CDR1 LNHDA, CDR2 SQIVND (reference sequence). As DNA, the CDR3 is TGTGCCAGTAGTATACGGGGGATAGCGGGGACTAGCACAGATACGCAGTATTTT. Residues: CASSIRGIAGTSTDTQYF.

This clonotype was observed a handful of times. The rearrangement uses TRBV7-9 and TRBJ2-5; 7 bases are shared with TRBD1. The V segment lost 5 bases and the J segment 1 base; nucleotides outside the gene matches: 4. The CDR3 spans 14 residues. Germline assignment: CDR1 SEHNR and CDR2 FQNEAQ (reference sequence). Written as DNA, the CDR3 is TGTGCCAGCAGCACGACAGGGCCCCAAGAGACCCAGTACTTC. Its translation is CASSTTGPQETQYF.

The chain carries TRBV6-5 and TRBJ2-1, with 10 bases fitting TRBD2. Germline assignment: CDR1 MNHEY and CDR2 SVGAGI. V lost 6 bases to trimming and J lost 0 bases; unmatched junction nucleotides: 11. The CDR3 is 18 amino acids. This CDR3 reads CASRRSGGALSSYNEQFF. As DNA, the CDR3 is TGTGCCAGCAGAAGGAGCGGGGGGGCCCTGAGCTCCTACAATGAGCAGTTCTTC.

There are many counts of this clonotype. V gene TRBV18 combines with J gene TRBJ1-1; D call uncertain. The CDR3 loop spans 15 amino acids. The V end lost 0 bases, the J end lost 2 bases, and 10 bases lay between the germline ends. The germline CDR1 and CDR2 sequences are KGHSH and LQKENI. The CDR3 nucleotides read TGTGCCAGCTCACCACCCGGTTGGAGCAACACTGAAGCTTTCTTT. Its translation is CASSPPGWSNTEAFF.

This clonotype was observed a few times. The chain links TRBV10-2 to TRBJ2-7; 9 nucleotides align to TRBD1. This CDR3 is built from 18 residues. J gave up 7 bases and V 6 bases, and 22 bases lay outside the gene matches. CDR1 WSHSY and CDR2 SAAADI come from the germline V gene. DNA of the CDR3: TGCGCCAGCAGGGATTCCGGGACAGGGATCGGGAGCTTTAGGGAGCAGTACTTC. Translation: CASRDSGTGIGSFREQYF.